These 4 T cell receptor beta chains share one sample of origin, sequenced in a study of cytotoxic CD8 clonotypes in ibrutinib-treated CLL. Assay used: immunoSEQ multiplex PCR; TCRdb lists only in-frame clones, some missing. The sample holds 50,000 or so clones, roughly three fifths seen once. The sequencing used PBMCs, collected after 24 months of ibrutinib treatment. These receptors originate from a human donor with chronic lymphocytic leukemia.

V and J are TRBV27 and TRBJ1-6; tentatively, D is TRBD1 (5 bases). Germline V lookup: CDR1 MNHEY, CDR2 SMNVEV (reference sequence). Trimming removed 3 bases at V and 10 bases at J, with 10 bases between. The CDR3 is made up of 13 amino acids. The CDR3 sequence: CASSFGGSSPLHF. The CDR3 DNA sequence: TGTGCCAGCAGTTTTGGGGGGTCCTCACCCCTCCACTTT.

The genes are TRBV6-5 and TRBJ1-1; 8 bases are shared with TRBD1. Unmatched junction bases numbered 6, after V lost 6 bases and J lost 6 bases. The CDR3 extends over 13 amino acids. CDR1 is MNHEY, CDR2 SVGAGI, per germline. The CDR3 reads CASRQTGDAEAFF. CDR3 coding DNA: TGTGCCAGCAGGCAGACAGGGGACGCTGAAGCTTTCTTT.

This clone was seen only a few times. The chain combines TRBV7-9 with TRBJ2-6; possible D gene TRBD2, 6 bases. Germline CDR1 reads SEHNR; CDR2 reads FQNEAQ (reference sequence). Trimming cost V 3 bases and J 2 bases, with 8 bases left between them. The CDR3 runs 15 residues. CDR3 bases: TGTGCCAGCAGCTTGGAGCGGGCTGGGGCCAACGTCCTGACTTTC. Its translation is CASSLERAGANVLTF.

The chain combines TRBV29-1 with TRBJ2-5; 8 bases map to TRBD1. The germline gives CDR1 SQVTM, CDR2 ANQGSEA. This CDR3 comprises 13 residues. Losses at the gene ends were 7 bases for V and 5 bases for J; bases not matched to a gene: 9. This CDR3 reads CSGGQGAKETQYF. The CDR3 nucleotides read TGCAGCGGTGGGCAGGGGGCTAAGGAGACCCAGTACTTC.